This record concerns one T cell receptor beta chain sequence. Data came from immunoSEQ multiplex PCR; TCRdb stores just in-frame clones and leaves some out. The profile shows some 9,300 clones, over 60% of them singletons. Patients got ipilimumab 1 mg/kg beginning 14 to 28 days post-transplant. Germline CDR1 SGHNT, CDR2 YENEEA. The ends lost 5 bases at V and 5 bases at J; junction bases unmatched: 5. The CDR3 has 14 residues. The source of the sample is a study of ipilimumab plus nivolumab after autologous stem cell transplantation. This chain links TRBV11-3 with TRBJ2-2, with TRBD1 matching 7 bases. The origin of this receptor is a female donor with multiple myeloma. This specimen consisted of PBMCs, obtained in a trial of ipilimumab plus nivolumab as post-transplant consolidation. CDR3 in DNA: TGTGCCAGCAGCACACGACAGGGTACCGGGGAGCTGTTTTTT. Residues: CASSTRQGTGELFF.